These 27 T cell receptor beta chains were all obtained from the same sample, sequenced in a study of blood T cell repertoires in COVID-19. The data were produced by immunoSEQ multiplex PCR, yet TCRdb's version contains in-frame clones alone and is incomplete. The table has 250,000 to 350,000 clones, about 90% seen once; the top ten hold approximately 2.9%. Sequences were obtained from PBMCs or T cells enriched from blood (not recorded which). These receptors came from a woman between 50 and 59 years old who had been exposed to COVID-19.

The chain employs TRBV4-1 and TRBJ1-5; TRBD1 aligns across 7 bases. V trimming: 3 bases; J trimming: 0 bases; junction bases outside the gene matches: 8. The germline V gene encodes CDR1 MGHRA and CDR2 YSYEKL. This CDR3 contains 17 residues. The CDR3 sequence: CASSQDRTGGSNQPQHF. Here the CDR3 DNA reads TGCGCCAGCAGCCAGGACCGGACAGGTGGTAGCAATCAGCCCCAGCATTTT.

The chain links TRBV30 to TRBJ2-1; tentative D call: TRBD2 (6 bases). Germline values: CDR1 GTSNPN, CDR2 SVGIG (reference sequence). The V gene lost 1 base and the J gene lost 10 bases, with 14 bases spanning the gap. This CDR3 has 13 residues. The CDR3 protein is CAWSADNGGEQFF. CDR3 nucleotide sequence: TGTGCCTGGAGTGCGGACAACGGAGGGGAGCAGTTCTTC.

The gene calls are TRBV2 and TRBJ2-5, with 9 bases matching TRBD1. Germline loops: CDR1 SNHLY, CDR2 FYNNEI. This CDR3 is 15 amino acids long. Unmatched junction bases numbered 13, after V lost 8 bases and J lost 6 bases. This CDR3 is CASRARTGEGKTQYF. The CDR3 DNA is TGTGCCAGCCGCGCACGGACAGGGGAGGGGAAGACCCAGTACTTC.

The rearrangement joins TRBV19 to TRBJ2-3; TRBD1 matches 8 bases. V was pared by 8 bases and J by 6 bases, with 7 bases of the junction left unmatched. The germline gives CDR1 LNHDA, CDR2 SQIVND (reference sequence). The CDR3 contains 13 residues. The chain's CDR3 is CASRQGARDTQYF. DNA of the CDR3: TGTGCCAGTCGGCAGGGGGCGAGGGATACGCAGTATTTT.

The rearrangement joins TRBV19 to TRBJ1-1; D is unclear. V shed 4 bases and J shed 8 bases, with 14 bases lying between them. Germline CDR1 LNHDA, CDR2 SQIVND (reference sequence). The CDR3 totals 13 residues. CDR3 sequence (DNA): TGTGCCAGTAGTAACAGTGCCACTGGGGAAGCTTTCTTT. It translates to CASSNSATGEAFF.

The rearrangement uses TRBV19 and TRBJ2-7; TRBD1 is a possible D gene (6 bases). CDR3 size: 14 residues. In germline, CDR1 is LNHDA, CDR2 SQIVND (reference sequence). The V and J ends lost 3 bases and 2 bases respectively, with 11 bases between them. In DNA form, the CDR3 reads TGTGCCAGTAGTATCCGGGACAACACCTACGAGCAGTACTTC. Amino acids: CASSIRDNTYEQYF.

The genes are TRBV4-1 and TRBJ1-2; 7 bases map to TRBD1. V gave up 4 bases and J gave up 5 bases; unmatched junction bases: 25. This CDR3 comprises 20 residues. Germline V gene lookup returns CDR1 MGHRA and CDR2 YSYEKL. The CDR3 nucleotides are TGCGCCAGCAGCCTCATGACCCCTAAGAGACAGGGTATCCAGGCGTATGGCTACACCTTC. Amino acid sequence: CASSLMTPKRQGIQAYGYTF.

V is TRBV15 and J is TRBJ1-5, with D unresolved. The V end was cut by 3 bases, the J end by 1 base, with 4 bases between. The CDR3 length is 13 residues. Germline CDR1 LNHNV, CDR2 YYDKDF (reference sequence). The CDR3 DNA reads TGTGCCACCAGCAGGACAAGCAATCAGCCCCAGCATTTT. It codes for CATSRTSNQPQHF.

The chain joins TRBV6-5 to TRBJ1-6; D remains unclear. In germline, CDR1 is MNHEY, CDR2 SVGAGI. The CDR3 is 14 residues long. V shed 2 bases and J shed 9 bases, with 11 bases lying between them. Here the CDR3 DNA reads TGTGCCAGCAGTTACCGGGGAGGTGGTTCACCCCTCCACTTT. This translates into CASSYRGGGSPLHF.

This rearrangement joins TRBV28 to TRBJ2-5; no definite D call. CDR1 and CDR2 (germline): MDHEN, SYDVKM. V gave up 6 bases and J gave up 5 bases, with 10 bases separating them. This CDR3 has 12 amino acids. In DNA form, the CDR3 reads TGTGCCAGCAGCCCCCGCGGCGAGACCCAGTACTTC. This codes for CASSPRGETQYF.

V and J are TRBV5-1 and TRBJ2-6, with a weak D call TRBD2 (5 bases). In germline, CDR1 is SGHRS, CDR2 YFSETQ. The CDR3 is 15 residues long. Trimming shortened V by 4 bases and J by 0 bases, and 8 bases separated the two germline ends. CDR3 region: CASSLGDSGANVLTF. The CDR3 region has the DNA TGCGCCAGCAGCCTCGGGGACTCTGGGGCCAACGTCCTGACTTTC.

The V gene is TRBV19, the J gene TRBJ1-1; perhaps TRBD1 as D (6 bases). V was pared by 8 bases and J by 1 base, with 11 bases between. CDR1 LNHDA and CDR2 SQIVND come from the germline V gene (reference sequence). CDR3 size: 13 residues. As DNA, the CDR3 is TGTGCCAGTCGCCAGGGACAGAACACTGAAGCTTTCTTT. This encodes CASRQGQNTEAFF.

V usage is TRBV27 and J usage is TRBJ2-6; 12 bases are a match to TRBD1. The CDR3 has 18 residues. V dropped 5 bases and J dropped 3; count of bases not matched to a gene: 8. Germline CDR1 and CDR2: MNHEY and SMNVEV (reference sequence). The DNA for the CDR3 is TGTGCCAGCAGTCCTAGGGGACAGGGGGCGGTTGGGGCCAACGTCCTGACTTTC. It translates to CASSPRGQGAVGANVLTF.

CDR3 coding DNA: TGCGCCAGCAGCCAATCAGGACTTCAAGAGACCCAGTACTTC. Amino acids: CASSQSGLQETQYF. V is TRBV4-1 and J is TRBJ2-5, with D possibly matching TRBD2 (5 bases). Germline-derived CDR1 and CDR2 are MGHRA and YSYEKL. The V gene lost 2 bases and the J gene lost 2 bases, with 9 bases spanning the gap. The CDR3 totals 14 residues.

This chain links TRBV11-3 with TRBJ2-1, with 8 bases that match TRBD1. The CDR3 extends over 15 amino acids. Germline-derived CDR1 and CDR2 are SGHNT and YENEEA. After removal of 1 base from V and 5 bases from J, the junction contained 4 bases not matched to a gene. CDR3 protein: CASSLAGQADNEQFF. The DNA for the CDR3 is TGTGCCAGCAGCTTAGCGGGACAGGCCGACAATGAGCAGTTCTTC.

This clone was recorded only once. V and J are TRBV18 and TRBJ2-1; 9 bases fit TRBD1. Germline lookup yields CDR1 KGHSH and CDR2 LQKENI. CDR3 length equals 13 residues. After removal of 6 bases from V and 4 bases from J, the junction contained 1 base not matched to a gene. The CDR3 sequence: CASSGQGYNEQFF. The CDR3 nucleotides are TGTGCCAGCTCGGGACAGGGATACAATGAGCAGTTCTTC. Full variable domain (remainder filled in from reference TRBV18 and TRBJ2-1): NAGVMQNPRHLVRRRGQEARLRCSPMKGHSHVYWYRQLPEEGLKFMVYLQKENIIDESGMPKERFSAEFPKEGPSILRIQQVVRGDSAAYFCASSGQGYNEQFFGPGTRLTVL.

V is TRBV19 and J is TRBJ1-1, with D unclear. The V gene lost 6 bases and the J gene lost 1 base, with 12 bases spanning the gap. This CDR3 comprises 14 residues. The germline gives CDR1 LNHDA, CDR2 SQIVND (reference sequence). The CDR3 reads CASSASRQNTEAFF. DNA of the CDR3: TGTGCCAGTAGCGCATCACGACAGAACACTGAAGCTTTCTTT.

This clone has only a few counts. The DNA for the CDR3 is TGCGCCAGCAGCGCCGGGACAGCTTCTACCTACGAGCAGTACTTC. Its translation is CASSAGTASTYEQYF. V gene TRBV5-1 combines with J gene TRBJ2-7, with 7 bases that match TRBD1. CDR1 and CDR2 (germline): SGHRS, YFSETQ. Trimming cost V 4 bases and J 2 bases; bases outside gene matches: 9. CDR3 length: 15 amino acids.

This sequence joins TRBV6-5 and TRBJ2-7; TRBD2 agrees at 7 bases. Germline CDR1 reads MNHEY; CDR2 reads SVGAGI. This CDR3 is built from 11 residues. Trimming removed 4 bases from V and 9 bases from J; junction bases left unmatched: 3. The CDR3 nucleotides are TGTGCCAGCAGTTTGGGAGGGAGGCAGTACTTC. It codes for CASSLGGRQYF.

This chain connects TRBV29-1 to TRBJ1-1; D remains ambiguous. V was clipped by 4 bases and J by 0 bases, with 15 bases between them. CDR1 is SQVTM and CDR2 is ANQGSEA in the germline V gene. This CDR3 contains 15 residues. This CDR3 is CSVVYGSGVNTEAFF. The CDR3 DNA sequence: TGCAGCGTTGTTTATGGCAGTGGAGTGAACACTGAAGCTTTCTTT.

The V gene is TRBV27, the J gene TRBJ1-6; D gene unclear. Germline CDR1 is MNHEY and CDR2 is SMNVEV (reference sequence). Trimming pared 5 bases from V and 5 bases from J, leaving 16 bases between. The CDR3 totals 16 residues. In DNA form, the CDR3 reads TGTGCCAGCAGTCAAGAGGGTCCCGTTCATAATTCACCCCTCCACTTT. Translating gives CASSQEGPVHNSPLHF.

V gene TRBV16 combines with J gene TRBJ2-7; 7 bases match TRBD1. Germline loops: CDR1 KGHSY, CDR2 FQNENV. This CDR3 has 14 residues. Germline trimming cut 3 bases from V and 2 bases from J; bases unmatched to any gene: 4. CDR3 nucleotide sequence: TGTGCCAGCAGCCATTCGGGACAGCCCTACGAGCAGTACTTC. It is translated as CASSHSGQPYEQYF.

The chain recombines TRBV19 with TRBJ1-2, with D uncertain. This CDR3 comprises 14 residues. Germline loops: CDR1 LNHDA, CDR2 SQIVND (reference sequence). The V and J ends lost 1 base and 4 bases respectively, with 10 bases between them. CDR3 loop: CASSIANNPYGYTF. CDR3 sequence (DNA): TGTGCCAGTAGTATAGCGAACAATCCCTATGGCTACACCTTC.

This chain's CDR3 is CASSLRQEAFF. In nucleotides, the CDR3 is TGTGCCAGCAGTCTCAGACAGGAAGCTTTCTTT. This chain connects TRBV2 to TRBJ1-1, with a tentative D call TRBD1 (5 bases). Germline values: CDR1 SNHLY, CDR2 FYNNEI. This CDR3 region has 11 residues. V was clipped by 5 bases and J by 8 bases, with 9 bases between them. The full variable domain, rest sourced from reference TRBV2 and TRBJ1-1, is EPEVTQTPSHQVTQMGQEVILRCVPISNHLYFYWYRQILGQKVEFLVSFYNNEISEKSEIFDDQFSVERPDGSNFTLKIRSTKLEDSAMYFCASSLRQEAFFGQGTRLTVV.

This rearrangement joins TRBV19 to TRBJ2-3; tentative D call: TRBD2 (5 bases). Trimming removed 6 bases at V and 6 bases at J, with 13 bases between. This CDR3 contains 13 residues. The germline V gene has CDR1 LNHDA and CDR2 SQIVND (reference sequence). The CDR3, as DNA: TGTGCCAGTAGAACTAGGGAGTTGGATACGCAGTATTTT. The encoded protein is CASRTRELDTQYF.

This sequence joins TRBV28 and TRBJ1-2; unclear D gene. Germline assignment: CDR1 MDHEN and CDR2 SYDVKM. V lost 2 bases and J lost 1, with 5 bases in between. The CDR3 runs 13 residues. The CDR3 sequence: CASSLPVNYGYTF. The DNA of the CDR3 is TGTGCCAGCAGTTTACCAGTTAACTATGGCTACACCTTC.

This clone has only a few counts. The V gene is TRBV2, the J gene TRBJ2-1; D is uncertain. V was trimmed by 4 bases and J by 2 bases, leaving 6 bases between them. CDR3 size: 13 residues. CDR1 is SNHLY, CDR2 FYNNEI, per germline. This CDR3 reads CASSVAAYNEQFF. In DNA form, the CDR3 reads TGTGCCAGCAGTGTAGCCGCCTACAATGAGCAGTTCTTC.